These 16 T cell receptor beta chains originate from one sample sequenced in a study of Ad26.COV2.S vaccination and SARS-CoV-2 variants (dated by TCRdb to the early 2020s). Library creation used the immunoSEQ multiplex PCR assay. The table comes from immuneACCESS by way of TCRdb, which keeps in-frame sequences with V and J called. Part of the clones is missing from these tables; in studies checked, under half for an unresolved V gene and the rest for unknown reasons. The sample table shows approximately 150,000 clones, and roughly 85% are seen once. 4% to 6% of the sample is taken by the ten largest. The time point label, read with the paper, signifies: individuals recovered from natural SARS-CoV-2 infection. The sample here was peripheral blood, taken after recovery from COVID-19. The receptor set was obtained from a human donor who had recovered from COVID-19.

Worth noting for this clone: Other nucleotide sequences in the sample specify the same CDR3. The genes are TRBV7-2 and TRBJ2-2; TRBD1 might be the D (6 bases). The CDR3 contains 13 residues. The germline V gene has CDR1 SGHTA and CDR2 FQGNSA. V was trimmed by 4 bases and J by 5 bases, leaving 8 bases between them. The CDR3 DNA reads as TGTGCCAGCAGCTCTACAGGGACCGGGGAGCTGTTTTTT. It codes for CASSSTGTGELFF.

The chain joins TRBV10-1 to TRBJ1-2; D is perhaps TRBD1 (5 bases). Germline-derived CDR1 and CDR2 are WNHNN and SYGVQD (reference sequence). The CDR3 spans 13 residues. V gave up 5 bases and J gave up 3 bases, with 10 bases separating them. The chain's CDR3 is CASSPGPDYGYTF. Here the CDR3 DNA reads TGCGCCAGCAGTCCGGGGCCGGACTATGGCTACACCTTC.

J is TRBJ2-2 and V is TRBV19; possibly TRBD2 for D (5 bases). This CDR3 has 12 amino acids. CDR1 is LNHDA, CDR2 SQIVND, per germline (reference sequence). V was shortened by 6 bases and J by 3 bases, with 5 bases between the two germline ends. The CDR3 is CASSGDTGELFF. The CDR3 coding sequence is TGTGCCAGTAGCGGGGACACCGGGGAGCTGTTTTTT.

This chain joins TRBV28 and TRBJ1-6, with no clear D. This CDR3 region has 18 residues. Trimming removed 3 bases from V and 0 bases from J, with 15 bases in between. CDR1 and CDR2 from the germline V gene are MDHEN and SYDVKM. CDR3 sequence reads: CASSFPPTDSSYNSPLHF. The CDR3 DNA is TGTGCCAGCAGTTTTCCCCCCACGGATAGCTCCTATAATTCACCCCTCCACTTT.

This chain joins TRBV7-9 and TRBJ2-7; D gene ambiguous. Germline loops: CDR1 SEHNR, CDR2 FQNEAQ (reference sequence). The ends were cut back, 2 bases at V and 5 bases at J, with 10 bases in the middle. The CDR3 is 13 amino acids. CDR3 in amino acids: CASSLIYSNEQYF. In nucleotides, the CDR3 is TGTGCCAGCAGCTTAATATACAGTAACGAGCAGTACTTC.

Only one count was recorded for this clone. The chain carries TRBV6-6 and TRBJ2-7; 10 bases align to TRBD1. The CDR3 totals 15 residues. Germline CDR1 and CDR2: MNHNY and SVGAGI (reference sequence). V shed 5 bases, J shed 2 bases, and the junction held 6 bases outside the gene matches. The CDR3 loop is CASSITGTGAYEQYF. CDR3 DNA: TGTGCCAGCAGTATCACCGGGACAGGGGCCTACGAGCAGTACTTC.

The V and J genes are TRBV15 and TRBJ1-1; possible D gene TRBD1, 5 bases. Trimming left V 0 bases short and J 4 bases short, with 6 bases between. Germline loops: CDR1 LNHNV, CDR2 YYDKDF (reference sequence). The CDR3 consists of 13 residues. CDR3: CATSREGGTEAFF. The CDR3 nucleotides are TGTGCCACCAGCAGAGAGGGGGGCACTGAAGCTTTCTTT.

This clone has a single count. The chain carries TRBV4-3 and TRBJ2-1, with 8 bases identical to TRBD1. The CDR3 sequence is 16 residues long. Germline CDR1 and CDR2: LGHNA and YSLEER. Germline trimming cut 0 bases from V and 6 bases from J; bases unmatched to any gene: 7. Here the CDR3 reads CASSQDPGGGFNEQFF. The CDR3 DNA reads as TGCGCCAGCAGCCAAGATCCAGGGGGCGGGTTCAATGAGCAGTTCTTC.

The chain recombines TRBV5-1 with TRBJ1-1; weak D call: TRBD1 (6 bases). Germline values: CDR1 SGHRS, CDR2 YFSETQ. With 0 bases removed from V and 0 bases from J, the gap between germline ends came to 18 bases. The CDR3 totals 18 residues. In nucleotides, the CDR3 is TGCGCCAGCAGCTTGGAAGGACAGAGCTCTCGACTGAACACTGAAGCTTTCTTT. It translates to CASSLEGQSSRLNTEAFF. Based on the CDR3 plus reference TRBV5-1 and TRBJ1-1, the full variable domain is KAGVTQTPRYLIKTRGQQVTLSCSPISGHRSVSWYQQTPGQGLQFLFEYFSETQRNKGNFPGRFSGRQFSNSRSEMNVSTLELGDSALYLCASSLEGQSSRLNTEAFFGQGTRLTVV.

The chain combines TRBV28 with TRBJ2-7, with D tentatively TRBD1 (6 bases). The V gene's germline CDR1 is MDHEN and CDR2 SYDVKM. CDR3 size: 16 residues. Trimming took 4 bases from V and 0 from J, leaving 16 bases between them. The CDR3 DNA reads TGTGCCAGCAGTTCGCAAGGGGGTAATTTCTCCTACGAGCAGTACTTC. This translates into CASSSQGGNFSYEQYF.

The table lists this clone with a few counts. CDR3 in DNA: TGTGCCACCAGTGACTCTAGGACAGGGCTCAATCAGCCCCAGCATTTT. Amino acids: CATSDSRTGLNQPQHF. The chain joins TRBV24-1 to TRBJ1-5; TRBD1 agrees at 8 bases. The CDR3 extends over 16 amino acids. CDR1 and CDR2 from the germline V gene are KGHDR and SFDVKD. The ends lost 4 bases at V and 3 bases at J; junction bases unmatched: 7.

The chain combines TRBV4-1 with TRBJ2-1; D is undetermined. The V end lost 3 bases, the J end lost 8 bases, and 11 bases lay between the germline ends. Per germline, CDR1 MGHRA and CDR2 YSYEKL. The CDR3 is 13 amino acids. The CDR3: CASSQVFRYEQFF. The CDR3 region has the DNA TGCGCCAGCAGCCAGGTCTTCCGCTATGAGCAGTTCTTC.

The J gene is TRBJ1-6, the V gene TRBV27, with D uncertain. Germline CDR1 MNHEY, CDR2 SMNVEV (reference sequence). V was trimmed by 7 bases and J by 0 bases, leaving 7 bases between them. The CDR3 length is 14 residues. The CDR3: CASTGSSYNSPLHF. The DNA of the CDR3 is TGTGCCAGCACTGGTAGCTCCTATAATTCACCCCTCCACTTT.

The chain recombines TRBV9 with TRBJ2-7; 8 bases fit TRBD1. V shed 0 bases, J shed 3 bases, and the junction held 5 bases outside the gene matches. The CDR3 has 15 residues. Germline V gene lookup returns CDR1 SGDLS and CDR2 YYNGEE. In DNA form, the CDR3 reads TGTGCCAGCAGCGTAGCGGACAGGGTCGGCTACGAGCAGTACTTC. This codes for CASSVADRVGYEQYF.

This clone was picked up one time. One junction end does not reproduce the germline sequence, and a read error may be involved. This rearrangement joins TRBV10-3 to TRBJ2-3; possibly TRBD2 for D (6 bases). The V gene's germline CDR1 is ENHRY and CDR2 SYGVKD. The CDR3 extends over 14 amino acids. CDR3 nucleotides: TGTGCCACCAGTAGGCGGGGAGAGGCAGATACGCAGTATTTT. Its protein is CATSRRGEADTQYF.

The chain links TRBV6-5 to TRBJ1-1, with unresolved D. Trimming removed 5 bases at V and 1 base at J, with 11 bases between. This CDR3 spans 14 amino acids. Germline V CDR1 and CDR2: MNHEY, SVGAGI. The CDR3 DNA is TGTGCCAGCAGTCCGCAGTGGGGGAACACTGAAGCTTTCTTT. Amino acid sequence: CASSPQWGNTEAFF.